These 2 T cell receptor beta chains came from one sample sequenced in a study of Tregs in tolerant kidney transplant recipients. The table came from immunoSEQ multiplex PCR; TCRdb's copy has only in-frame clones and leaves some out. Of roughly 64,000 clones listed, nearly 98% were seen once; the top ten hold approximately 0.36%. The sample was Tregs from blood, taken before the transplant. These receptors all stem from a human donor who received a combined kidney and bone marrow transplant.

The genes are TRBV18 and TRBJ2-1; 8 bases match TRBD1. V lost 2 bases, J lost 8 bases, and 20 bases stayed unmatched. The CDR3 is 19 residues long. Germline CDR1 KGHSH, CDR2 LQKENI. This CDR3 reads CASSPAPWAGGRGPDEQFF. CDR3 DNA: TGTGCCAGCTCACCAGCGCCGTGGGCAGGGGGCAGAGGGCCCGATGAGCAGTTCTTC.

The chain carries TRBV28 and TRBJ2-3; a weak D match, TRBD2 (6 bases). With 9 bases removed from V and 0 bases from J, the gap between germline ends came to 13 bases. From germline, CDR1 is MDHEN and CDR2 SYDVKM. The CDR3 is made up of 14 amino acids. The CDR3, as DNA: TGTGCCAGTATGGGACTTGCTAGCACAGATACGCAGTATTTT. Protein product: CASMGLASTDTQYF. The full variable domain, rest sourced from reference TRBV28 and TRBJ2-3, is DVKVTQSSRYLVKRTGEKVFLECVQDMDHENMFWYRQDPGLGLRLIYFSYDVKMKEKGDIPEGYSVSREKKERFSLILESASTNQTSMYLCASMGLASTDTQYFGPGTRLTVL.